This entry features one T cell receptor beta chain sequence. Its antigen remains undetermined. No quality values exist for individual bases; no much larger clone is one base distant. The CDR1 and CDR2 encoded by the germline V gene (reference sequence) are LNHDA and SQIVND. The CDR3, from cysteine to phenylalanine, totals 13 residues. The only DNA kept is the CDR3, 39 bases in frame from the first base. The V and J ends are trimmed by 8 bases and 2 bases, leaving 10 bases between them. The T-cell fraction in tumor and uninvolved lung tissue was provided by TCR sequencing with the immunoSEQ assay. Concerning the study's data processing: For survival analysis, patients were split into high (upper tertile) and low (lower two tertiles) T-cell fraction groups and compared by log-rank test. A signed-rank test was used to check for differences in T-cell fraction between paired tumor and uninvolved lung. TCRdb mirrors the immuneACCESS table, restricted to in-frame sequences. Some clones are absent from its copies; in checked studies, under half trace to an unresolved V gene, and the reason for the others is unknown. D and trimming were read from the DNA, whereas the V and J calls and clone size are those reported in that table. The table for this sample lists more than 8,500 clones; around 77% of them were counted only once. The ten largest make up 17% of the sample.

The data belong to a study of tumor-infiltrating lymphocytes in localized non-small cell lung cancer (dated by TCRdb to about 2021). Broadly, across the study: Patients whose samples were collected after neoadjuvant chemotherapy, as well as both smokers and never-smokers and several histologies, were included in the cohort. Each patient provided resected tumor tissue plus uninvolved lung tissue from the same patient, with the uninvolved lung tissue described as non-adjacent to the tumor. TCR sequencing was one of several integrated assays, alongside flow cytometry, multiplex immunofluorescence, RNA-seq, exome sequencing and proteomics, applied to the same patients. The overall ICON cohort comprised approximately 150 surgical patients with localized non-small cell lung cancer whose tumors were resected. A total of around 50 patients were part of the paired comparison of immunoSEQ T-cell fraction between tumor and uninvolved lung. Summary of the overall study and its limitations: Because different assays used different pieces of the same tissue, technical variation could not be distinguished from intratumor heterogeneity. Consistent with immunofluorescence CD3 counts, TCRbeta sequencing supported greater T cell infiltration in tumors than in uninvolved lung tissue. TCR-derived T-cell fraction did not differ between the flow cytometry-defined immunotypes IM1 (good prognosis) and IM2 (poor prognosis). Assay coverage varied across patients depending on available tissue quantity, so only a subset of the cohort had TCR sequencing.

The first patient joined ICON in 2016, and enrollment wrapped up when the last patient was enrolled in the second half of 2018. From a subcohort of 70 or so patients, fresh tumor and matched uninvolved tissue were collected for in-depth immune analyses, including TCR sequencing. DNA isolated from bulk tissue, without cell sorting, was used for TCR sequencing. This receptor was identified in a human donor with non-small cell lung cancer. The sample taken for sequencing was uninvolved lung tissue not adjacent to the tumor. Rearrangement joined TRBV19 to TRBJ1-3; the D gene cannot be named for sure. CDR3 loop: CASGAPAGNTIYF. The nucleotide sequence is given as TGTGCCAGTGGAGCCCCCGCTGGAAACACCATATATTTT.